This T cell receptor (beta chain) was captured in a study of cytomegalovirus exposure and HLA in healthy donors. Study results and limitations: Three CMV-associated chains proved CMV antigen-specific in vitro. V segments that were indistinguishable, TRBV6-2 and TRBV6-3 among them, were omitted from analysis.

The V end lost 7 bases, the J end lost 3 bases, and 20 bases lay between the germline ends. CDR1 is MDHEN, CDR2 SYDVKM, per germline. CDR3 length equals 16 residues. PCR involved 60 Vbeta and 13 Jbeta primers. TCRdb's copy holds only in-frame clones and misses some; the assay was immunoSEQ multiplex PCR. The table lists about 130,000 clones, around 72% of them singletons. Notes on this clone: What it recognizes is unknown.

The V gene is TRBV28, the J gene TRBJ2-3, with D perhaps matching TRBD2 (6 bases). The TCR sequence derives from a man aged 25-45 years in good health and CMV-seronegative. The sample consisted of PBMCs. In DNA form, the CDR3 reads TGTGCCAGCACCTTACTTCGAGGCGGGGTAACAGATACGCAGTATTTT. Translating it yields CASTLLRGGVTDTQYF. Full variable domain (remainder filled in from reference TRBV28 and TRBJ2-3): DVKVTQSSRYLVKRTGEKVFLECVQDMDHENMFWYRQDPGLGLRLIYFSYDVKMKEKGDIPEGYSVSREKKERFSLILESASTNQTSMYLCASTLLRGGVTDTQYFGPGTRLTVL.